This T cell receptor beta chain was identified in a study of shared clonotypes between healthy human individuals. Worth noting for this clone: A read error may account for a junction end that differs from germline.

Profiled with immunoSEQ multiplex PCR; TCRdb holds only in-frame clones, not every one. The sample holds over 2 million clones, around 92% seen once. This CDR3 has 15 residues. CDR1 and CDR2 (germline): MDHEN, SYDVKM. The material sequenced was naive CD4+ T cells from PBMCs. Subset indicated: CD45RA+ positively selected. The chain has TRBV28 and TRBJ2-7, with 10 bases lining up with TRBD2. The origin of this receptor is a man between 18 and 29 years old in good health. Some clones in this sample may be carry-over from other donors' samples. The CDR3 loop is CASNPSGRGSHEQYF. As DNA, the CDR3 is TGTGCCAGCAACCCCAGCGGGAGGGGCTCCCACGAGCAGTACTTC.